This T cell receptor (beta chain) was identified during a study of siplizumab effects on memory and regulatory T cells. Study-wide results and limits: With siplizumab, mappable alloreactive CD4+ clones averaged about 70% Treg-derived, versus around 28% in controls. Siplizumab significantly lowered the alloreactive sequences that could be traced to unstimulated CD4+ memory cells.

This clone was detected a few times. The antigen is undetermined. Trimming removed 7 bases at V and 0 bases at J, with 15 bases between. Germline V gene lookup returns CDR1 LNHDA and CDR2 SQIVND (reference sequence). CDR3 size: 15 residues. Sequencing was performed with immunoSEQ multiplex PCR; in TCRdb, only in-frame clones are kept and a portion is missing. Counted here are approximately 94,000 clones, approximately 92% occurring once; the ten biggest clones make up under 0.15%. Material for sequencing was CD4+ T cells sorted from blood. This rearrangement joins TRBV19 to TRBJ1-2; D is possibly TRBD1 (6 bases). The clonotype was recovered from a human donor in good health. The CDR3 bases are TGTGCCAGTATCGATAAAGGGGGGTCTAACTATGGCTACACCTTC. Translation gives CASIDKGGSNYGYTF.